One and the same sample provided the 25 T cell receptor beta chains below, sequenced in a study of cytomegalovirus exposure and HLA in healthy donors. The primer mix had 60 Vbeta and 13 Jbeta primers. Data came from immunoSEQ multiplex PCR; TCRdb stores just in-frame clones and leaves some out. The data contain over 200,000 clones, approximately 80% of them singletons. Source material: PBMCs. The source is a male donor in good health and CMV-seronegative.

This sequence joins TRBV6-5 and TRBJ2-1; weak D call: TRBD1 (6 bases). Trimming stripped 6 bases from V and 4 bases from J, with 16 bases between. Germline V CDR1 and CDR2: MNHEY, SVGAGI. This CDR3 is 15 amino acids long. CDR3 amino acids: CASRTVGQFYNEQFF. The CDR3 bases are TGTGCCAGCAGGACCGTAGGACAGTTTTACAATGAGCAGTTCTTC.

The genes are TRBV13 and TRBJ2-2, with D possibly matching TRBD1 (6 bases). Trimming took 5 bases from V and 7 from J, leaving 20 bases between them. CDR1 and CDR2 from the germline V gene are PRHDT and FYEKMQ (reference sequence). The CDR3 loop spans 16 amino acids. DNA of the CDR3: TGTGCCAGCAGCCCCCACCTACAGGGATTTAACGGGGAGCTGTTTTTT. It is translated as CASSPHLQGFNGELFF.

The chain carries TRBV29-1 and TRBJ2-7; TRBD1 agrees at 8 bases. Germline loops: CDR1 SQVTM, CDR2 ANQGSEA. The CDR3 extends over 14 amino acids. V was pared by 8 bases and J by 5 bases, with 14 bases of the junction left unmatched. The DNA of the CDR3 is TGCAGCTTTCTAGGTCAGGGGGCGCAAAACGAGCAGTACTTC. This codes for CSFLGQGAQNEQYF.

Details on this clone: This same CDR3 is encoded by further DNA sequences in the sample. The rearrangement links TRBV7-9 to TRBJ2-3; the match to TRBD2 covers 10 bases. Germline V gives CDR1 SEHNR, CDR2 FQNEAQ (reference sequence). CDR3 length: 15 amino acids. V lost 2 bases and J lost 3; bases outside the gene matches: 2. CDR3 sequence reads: CASSLLAGVTDTQYF. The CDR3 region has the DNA TGTGCCAGCAGCTTACTAGCGGGAGTTACAGATACGCAGTATTTT.

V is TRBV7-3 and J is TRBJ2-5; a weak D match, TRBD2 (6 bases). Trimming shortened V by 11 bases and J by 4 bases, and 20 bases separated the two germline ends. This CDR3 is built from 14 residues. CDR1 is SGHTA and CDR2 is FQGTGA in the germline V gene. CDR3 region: CARRRDGRSETQYF. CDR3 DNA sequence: TGTGCCCGCCGTCGGGACGGGAGATCAGAGACCCAGTACTTC. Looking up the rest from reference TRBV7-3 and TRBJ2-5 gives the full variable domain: GAGVSQTPSNKVTEKGKYVELRCDPISGHTALYWYRQSLGQGPEFLIYFQGTGAADDSGLPNDRFFAVRPEGSVSTLKIQRTERGDSAVYLCARRRDGRSETQYFGPGTRLLVL.

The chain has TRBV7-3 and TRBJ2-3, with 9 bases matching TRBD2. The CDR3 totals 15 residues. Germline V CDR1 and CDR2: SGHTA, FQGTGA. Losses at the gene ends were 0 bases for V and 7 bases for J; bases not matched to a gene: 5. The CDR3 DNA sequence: TGTGCCAGCAGCTTAACTGGGACTAGCACGTATACGCAGTATTTT. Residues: CASSLTGTSTYTQYF. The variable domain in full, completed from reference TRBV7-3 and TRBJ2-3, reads GAGVSQTPSNKVTEKGKYVELRCDPISGHTALYWYRQSLGQGPEFLIYFQGTGAADDSGLPNDRFFAVRPEGSVSTLKIQRTERGDSAVYLCASSLTGTSTYTQYFGPGTRLTVL.

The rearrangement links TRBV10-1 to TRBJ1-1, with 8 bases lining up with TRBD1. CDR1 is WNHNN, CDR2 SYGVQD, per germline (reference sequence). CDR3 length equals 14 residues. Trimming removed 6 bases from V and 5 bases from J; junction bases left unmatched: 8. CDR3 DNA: TGCGCCAGCAGCATTGACAGGGGCACGACTGAAGCTTTCTTT. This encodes CASSIDRGTTEAFF.

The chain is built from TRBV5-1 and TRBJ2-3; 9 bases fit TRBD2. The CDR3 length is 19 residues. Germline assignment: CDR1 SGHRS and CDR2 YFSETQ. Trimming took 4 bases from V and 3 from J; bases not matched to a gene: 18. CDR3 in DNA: TGCGCCAGCAGCGATTCCACTAGCGGGTTGTTTCTGGGTACAGATACGCAGTATTTT. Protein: CASSDSTSGLFLGTDTQYF.

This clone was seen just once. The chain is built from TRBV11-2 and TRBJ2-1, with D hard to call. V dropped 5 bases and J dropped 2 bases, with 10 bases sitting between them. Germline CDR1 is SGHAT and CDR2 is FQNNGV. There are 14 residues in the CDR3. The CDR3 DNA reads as TGTGCCAGCAGCACGAATCGAGCCTACAATGAGCAGTTCTTC. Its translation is CASSTNRAYNEQFF.

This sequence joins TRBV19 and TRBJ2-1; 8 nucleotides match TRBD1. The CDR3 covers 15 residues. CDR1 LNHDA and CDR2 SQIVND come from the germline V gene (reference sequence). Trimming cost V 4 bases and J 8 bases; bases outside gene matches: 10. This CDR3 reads CASSTRQGRMDEQFF. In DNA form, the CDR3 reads TGTGCCAGTAGTACAAGACAGGGGCGCATGGATGAGCAGTTCTTC.

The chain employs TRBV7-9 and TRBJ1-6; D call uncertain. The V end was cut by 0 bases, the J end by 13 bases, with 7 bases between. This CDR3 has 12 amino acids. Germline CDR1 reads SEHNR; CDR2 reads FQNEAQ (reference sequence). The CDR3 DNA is TGTGCCAGCAGCTTAGCGGGCGTTCCCCTCCACTTT. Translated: CASSLAGVPLHF.

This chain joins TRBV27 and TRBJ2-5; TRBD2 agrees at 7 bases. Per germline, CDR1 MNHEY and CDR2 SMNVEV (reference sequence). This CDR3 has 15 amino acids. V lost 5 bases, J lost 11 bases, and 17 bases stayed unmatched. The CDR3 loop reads CASSAARLGAGEQYF. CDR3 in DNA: TGTGCCAGCAGTGCCGCCCGCCTCGGGGCGGGGGAGCAGTACTTC.

The CDR3 nucleotides read TGCGCCAGCAGCGACAGAGACACCGGGGAGCTGTTTTTT. Translating it yields CASSDRDTGELFF. This chain connects TRBV5-1 to TRBJ2-2, with D possibly being TRBD1 (5 bases). Trimming pared 4 bases from V and 3 bases from J, leaving 7 bases between. This CDR3 region has 13 residues. The germline V gene has CDR1 SGHRS and CDR2 YFSETQ.

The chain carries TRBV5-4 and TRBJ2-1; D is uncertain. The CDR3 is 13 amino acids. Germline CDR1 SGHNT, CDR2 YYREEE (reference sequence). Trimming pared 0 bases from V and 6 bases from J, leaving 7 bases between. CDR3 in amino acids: CASSLDYLNEQFF. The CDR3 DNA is TGTGCCAGCAGCTTGGACTACCTCAATGAGCAGTTCTTC.

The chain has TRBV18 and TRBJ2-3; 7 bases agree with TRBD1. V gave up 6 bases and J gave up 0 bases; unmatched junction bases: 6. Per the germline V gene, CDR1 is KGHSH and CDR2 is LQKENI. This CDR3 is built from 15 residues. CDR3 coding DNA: TGTGCCAGCTCCCCAGGGGGACAGAGCACAGATACGCAGTATTTT. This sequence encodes CASSPGGQSTDTQYF.

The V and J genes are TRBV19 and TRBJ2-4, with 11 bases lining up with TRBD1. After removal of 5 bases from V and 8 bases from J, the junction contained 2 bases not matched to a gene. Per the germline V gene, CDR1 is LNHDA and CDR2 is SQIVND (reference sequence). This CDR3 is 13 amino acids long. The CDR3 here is CASSGDRGDIQYF. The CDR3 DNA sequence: TGTGCCAGTAGTGGGGACAGGGGGGACATTCAGTACTTC.

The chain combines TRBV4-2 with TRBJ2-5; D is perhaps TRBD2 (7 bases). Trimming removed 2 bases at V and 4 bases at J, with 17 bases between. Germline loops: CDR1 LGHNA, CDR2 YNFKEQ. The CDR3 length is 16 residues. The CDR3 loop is CASSQSPGGPLETQYF. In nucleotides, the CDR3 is TGTGCCAGCAGCCAATCCCCCGGGGGGCCTTTAGAGACCCAGTACTTC.

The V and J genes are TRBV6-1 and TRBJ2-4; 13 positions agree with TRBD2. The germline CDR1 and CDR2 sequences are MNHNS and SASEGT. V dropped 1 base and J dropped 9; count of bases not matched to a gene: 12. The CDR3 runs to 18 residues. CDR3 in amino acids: CASSEDGVGLAGRSIQYF. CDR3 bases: TGTGCCAGCAGTGAAGATGGAGTGGGACTAGCGGGACGGAGCATTCAGTACTTC.

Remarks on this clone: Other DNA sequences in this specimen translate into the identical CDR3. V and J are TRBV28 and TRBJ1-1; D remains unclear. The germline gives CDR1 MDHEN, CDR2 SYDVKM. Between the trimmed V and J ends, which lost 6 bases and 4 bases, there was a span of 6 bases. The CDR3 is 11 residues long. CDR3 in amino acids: CASSPRTEAFF. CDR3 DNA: TGTGCCAGCAGCCCCCGCACTGAAGCTTTCTTT.

In nucleotides, the CDR3 is TGTGCCAGCAGCCAGAGAACGGGGGATGAAAAACTGTTTTTT. Translating gives CASSQRTGDEKLFF. The V gene is TRBV7-6, the J gene TRBJ1-4; perhaps TRBD1 as D (5 bases). V lost 5 bases and J lost 6, with 13 bases in between. CDR3 length: 14 amino acids. From germline, CDR1 is SGHVS and CDR2 FNYEAQ.

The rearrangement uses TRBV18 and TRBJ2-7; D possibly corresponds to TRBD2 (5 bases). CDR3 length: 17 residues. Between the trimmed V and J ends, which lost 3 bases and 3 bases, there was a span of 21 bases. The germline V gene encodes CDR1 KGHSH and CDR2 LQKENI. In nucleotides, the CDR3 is TGTGCCAGCTCACCTCCCGTCGGGTACGGCGACTACTACGAGCAGTACTTC. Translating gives CASSPPVGYGDYYEQYF.

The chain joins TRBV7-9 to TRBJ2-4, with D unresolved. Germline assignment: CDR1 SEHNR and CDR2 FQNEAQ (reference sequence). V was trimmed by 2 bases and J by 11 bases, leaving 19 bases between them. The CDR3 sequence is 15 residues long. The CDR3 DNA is TGTGCCAGCAGCTTACGAGGAGAGGCGCCAAGCGTTCAGTACTTC. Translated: CASSLRGEAPSVQYF.

CDR3 region: CASTERGYEQYF. CDR3 in DNA: TGTGCCAGCACCGAAAGGGGCTACGAGCAGTACTTC. This sequence joins TRBV28 and TRBJ2-7; tentative D call: TRBD1 (5 bases). The V end lost 7 bases, the J end lost 3 bases, and 10 bases lay between the germline ends. The CDR3 is 12 residues long. Germline values: CDR1 MDHEN, CDR2 SYDVKM.

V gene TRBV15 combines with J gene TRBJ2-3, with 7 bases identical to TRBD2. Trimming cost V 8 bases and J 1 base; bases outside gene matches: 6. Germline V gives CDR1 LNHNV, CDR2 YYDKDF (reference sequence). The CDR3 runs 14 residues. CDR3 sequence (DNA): TGTGCCACCTATCAGGGAGGGGGCACAGATACGCAGTATTTT. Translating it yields CATYQGGGTDTQYF.

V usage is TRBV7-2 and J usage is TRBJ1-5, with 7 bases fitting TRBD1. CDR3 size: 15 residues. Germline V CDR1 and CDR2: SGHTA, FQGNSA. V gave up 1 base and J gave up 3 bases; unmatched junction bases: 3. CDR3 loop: CASSLDGQDNQPQHF. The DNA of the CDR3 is TGTGCCAGCAGCTTAGACGGACAGGACAATCAGCCCCAGCATTTT.